This TCR beta chain appears in the sequencing data of a study of vaccination and CD4 T cells after COVID-19. Turning to this clonotype: What it recognizes is unknown.

Cultured CD4+ T-cell DNA underwent Oncomine TCR Beta short-read sequencing. TCRdb redid the calling of the PCR reads with MiXCR, one entry per CDR3 protein. The table shows fewer than 20,000 distinct CDR3 sequences, with roughly three fifths occurring only once. Treatment specified: approximately 10-day PBMC culture with coronavirus spike peptide pools or control peptides (ViraFEST assay). The ends were cut back, 4 bases at V and 4 bases at J, with 3 bases in the middle. The CDR3 is 11 amino acids. Germline loops: CDR1 WNHNN, CDR2 SYGVQD (reference sequence). The sample taken for sequencing was CD4+ T cells from blood, cultured in vitro. The TCR comes from a human donor who had recovered from COVID-19. The V call is TRBV10-1, the J call TRBJ2-3; no definite D call. The CDR3 DNA sequence: TGCGCCAGCAGTGCGGCAGATACGCAGTATTTT. Its protein product is CASSAADTQYF.